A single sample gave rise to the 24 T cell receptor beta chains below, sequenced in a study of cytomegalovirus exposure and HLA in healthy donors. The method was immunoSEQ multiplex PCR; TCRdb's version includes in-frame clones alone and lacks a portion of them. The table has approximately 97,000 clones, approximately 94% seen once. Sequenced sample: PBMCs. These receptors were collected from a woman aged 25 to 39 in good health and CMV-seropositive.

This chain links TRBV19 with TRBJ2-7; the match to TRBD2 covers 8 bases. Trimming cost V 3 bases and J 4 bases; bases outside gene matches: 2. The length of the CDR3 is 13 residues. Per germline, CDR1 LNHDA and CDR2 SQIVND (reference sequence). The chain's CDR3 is CASSIREGYEQYF. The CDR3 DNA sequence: TGTGCCAGTAGTATCCGGGAGGGGTACGAGCAGTACTTC. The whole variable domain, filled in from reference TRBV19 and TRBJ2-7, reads DGGITQSPKYLFRKEGQNVTLSCEQNLNHDAMYWYRQDPGQGLRLIYYSQIVNDFQKGDIAEGYSVSREKKESFPLTVTSAQKNPTAFYLCASSIREGYEQYFGPGTRLTVT.

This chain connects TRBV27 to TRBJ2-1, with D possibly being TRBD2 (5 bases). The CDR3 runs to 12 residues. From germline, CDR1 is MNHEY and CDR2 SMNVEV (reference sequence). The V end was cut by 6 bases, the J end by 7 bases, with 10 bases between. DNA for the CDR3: TGTGCCAGCAGGGACCGAGGGAATGAGCAGTTCTTC. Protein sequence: CASRDRGNEQFF.

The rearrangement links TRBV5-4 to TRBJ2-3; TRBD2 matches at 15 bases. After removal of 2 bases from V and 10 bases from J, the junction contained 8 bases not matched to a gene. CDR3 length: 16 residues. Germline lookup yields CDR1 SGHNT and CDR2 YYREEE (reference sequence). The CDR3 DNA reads TGTGCCAGCAGCTTACCGGGACTAGCGGGAGGTGGGGCGCAGTATTTT. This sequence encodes CASSLPGLAGGGAQYF.

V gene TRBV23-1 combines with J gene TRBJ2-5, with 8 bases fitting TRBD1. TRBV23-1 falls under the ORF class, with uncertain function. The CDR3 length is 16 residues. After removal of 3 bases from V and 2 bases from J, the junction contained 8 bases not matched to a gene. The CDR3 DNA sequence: TGCGCCAGCAGTCATTCCCCGGGACAGGAACAAGAGACCCAGTACTTC. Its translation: CASSHSPGQEQETQYF.

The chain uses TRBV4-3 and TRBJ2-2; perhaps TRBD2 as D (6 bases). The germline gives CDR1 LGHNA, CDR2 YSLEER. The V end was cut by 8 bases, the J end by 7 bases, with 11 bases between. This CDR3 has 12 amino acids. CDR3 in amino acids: CASRGSVGELFF. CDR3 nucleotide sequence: TGCGCCAGCCGGGGGTCTGTCGGGGAGCTGTTTTTT.

CDR3 DNA sequence: TGTGCCAGCAGCTTAGCGCGGGGGGACGAGCAGTACTTC. It encodes CASSLARGDEQYF. The chain carries TRBV7-9 and TRBJ2-7; 8 nucleotides align to TRBD2. Germline values: CDR1 SEHNR, CDR2 FQNEAQ (reference sequence). After removal of 0 bases from V and 5 bases from J, the junction contained 0 bases not matched to a gene. The CDR3 is made up of 13 amino acids.

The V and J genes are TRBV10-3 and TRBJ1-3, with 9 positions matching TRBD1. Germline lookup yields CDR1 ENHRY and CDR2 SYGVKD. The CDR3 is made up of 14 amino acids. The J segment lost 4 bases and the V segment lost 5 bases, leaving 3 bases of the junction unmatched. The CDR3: CAISIQGAGNTIYF. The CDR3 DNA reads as TGTGCCATCAGTATACAGGGGGCAGGAAACACCATATATTTT.

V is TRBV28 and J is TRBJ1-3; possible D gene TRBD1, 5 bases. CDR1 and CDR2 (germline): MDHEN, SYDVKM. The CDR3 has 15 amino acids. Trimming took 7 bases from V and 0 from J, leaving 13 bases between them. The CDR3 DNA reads TGTGCCAGCATTAGCAGGGTTTTCTCTGGAAACACCATATATTTT. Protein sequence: CASISRVFSGNTIYF. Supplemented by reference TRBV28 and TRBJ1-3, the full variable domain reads DVKVTQSSRYLVKRTGEKVFLECVQDMDHENMFWYRQDPGLGLRLIYFSYDVKMKEKGDIPEGYSVSREKKERFSLILESASTNQTSMYLCASISRVFSGNTIYFGEGSWLTVV.

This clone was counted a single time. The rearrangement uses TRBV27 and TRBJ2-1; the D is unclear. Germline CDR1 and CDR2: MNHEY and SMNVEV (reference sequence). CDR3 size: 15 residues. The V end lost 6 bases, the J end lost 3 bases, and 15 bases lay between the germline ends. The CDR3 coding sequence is TGTGCCAGCAGCTCGAAGATTAACGGCTACAATGAGCAGTTCTTC. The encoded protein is CASSSKINGYNEQFF.

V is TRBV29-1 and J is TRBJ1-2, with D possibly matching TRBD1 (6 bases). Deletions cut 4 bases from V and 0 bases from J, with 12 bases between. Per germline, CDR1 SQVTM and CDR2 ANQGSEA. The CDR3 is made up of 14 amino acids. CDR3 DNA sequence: TGCAGCGTTGCCACAGGGCTCTCTAACTATGGCTACACCTTC. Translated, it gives CSVATGLSNYGYTF.

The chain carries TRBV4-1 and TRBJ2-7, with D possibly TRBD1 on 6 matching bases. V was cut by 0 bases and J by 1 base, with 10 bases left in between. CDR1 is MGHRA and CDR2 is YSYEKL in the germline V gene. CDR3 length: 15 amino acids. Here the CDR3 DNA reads TGCGCCAGCAGCCAAGAGTGGACAGAATCCTACGAGCAGTACTTC. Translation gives CASSQEWTESYEQYF.

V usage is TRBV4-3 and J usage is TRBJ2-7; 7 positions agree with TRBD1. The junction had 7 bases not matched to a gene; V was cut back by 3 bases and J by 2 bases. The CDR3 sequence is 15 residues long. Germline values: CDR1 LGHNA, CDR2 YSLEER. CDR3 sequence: CASSQHRGPTYEQYF. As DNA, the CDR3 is TGCGCCAGCAGCCAGCACAGGGGCCCCACCTACGAGCAGTACTTC.

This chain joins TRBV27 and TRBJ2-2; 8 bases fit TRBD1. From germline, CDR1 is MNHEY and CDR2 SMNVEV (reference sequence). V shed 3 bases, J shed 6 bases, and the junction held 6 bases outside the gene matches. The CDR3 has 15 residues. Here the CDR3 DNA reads TGTGCCAGCAGTTTCAACAGGGGGTGGTCCGGGGAGCTGTTTTTT. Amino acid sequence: CASSFNRGWSGELFF.

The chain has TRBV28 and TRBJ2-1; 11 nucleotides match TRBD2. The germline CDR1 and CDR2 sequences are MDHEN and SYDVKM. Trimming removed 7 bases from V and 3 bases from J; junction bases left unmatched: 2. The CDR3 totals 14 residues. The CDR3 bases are TGTGCCAGCAAGGGACTAGCGGACTACAATGAGCAGTTCTTC. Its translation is CASKGLADYNEQFF.

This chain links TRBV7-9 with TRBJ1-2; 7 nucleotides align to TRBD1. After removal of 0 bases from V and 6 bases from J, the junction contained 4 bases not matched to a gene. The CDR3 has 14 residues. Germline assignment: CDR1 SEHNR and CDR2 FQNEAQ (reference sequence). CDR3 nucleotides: TGTGCCAGCAGCTTAGCTGACAGGGAGAATGGCTACACCTTC. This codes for CASSLADRENGYTF.

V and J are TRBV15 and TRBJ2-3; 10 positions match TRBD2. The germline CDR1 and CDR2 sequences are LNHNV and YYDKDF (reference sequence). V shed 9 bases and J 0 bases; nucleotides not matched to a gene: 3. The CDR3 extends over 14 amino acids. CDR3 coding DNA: TGTGCCACGAAAGCGGGAGGGAGCACAGATACGCAGTATTTT. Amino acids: CATKAGGSTDTQYF.

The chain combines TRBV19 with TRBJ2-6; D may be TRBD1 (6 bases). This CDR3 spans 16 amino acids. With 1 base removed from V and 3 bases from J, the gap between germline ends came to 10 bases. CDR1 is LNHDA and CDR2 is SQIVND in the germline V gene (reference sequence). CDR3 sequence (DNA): TGTGCCAGTAGTATAGCAGGGGCAGGTGGGGCCAACGTCCTGACTTTC. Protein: CASSIAGAGGANVLTF.

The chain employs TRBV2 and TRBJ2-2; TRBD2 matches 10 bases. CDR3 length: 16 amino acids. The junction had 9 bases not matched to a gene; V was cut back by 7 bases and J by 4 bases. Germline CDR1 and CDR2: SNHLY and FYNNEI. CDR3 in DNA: TGTGCCAGCATGAGAGCGGGAGGGCCGGGCACCGGGGAGCTGTTTTTT. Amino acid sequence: CASMRAGGPGTGELFF.

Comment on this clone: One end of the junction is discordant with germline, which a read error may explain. The CDR3 protein is CASSFISGRWVF. Here the CDR3 DNA reads TGTGCCAGCAGCTTTATCAGCGGGAGATGGGTTTTT. The chain links TRBV7-9 to TRBJ2-3; 8 bases match TRBD2. Germline loops: CDR1 SEHNR, CDR2 FQNEAQ (reference sequence). The CDR3 spans 12 residues.

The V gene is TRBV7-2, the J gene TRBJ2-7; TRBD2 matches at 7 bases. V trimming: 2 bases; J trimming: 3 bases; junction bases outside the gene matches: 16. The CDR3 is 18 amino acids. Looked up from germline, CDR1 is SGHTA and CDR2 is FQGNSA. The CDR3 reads CASSLSWEGPGPHYEQYF. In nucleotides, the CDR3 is TGTGCCAGCAGCTTATCCTGGGAGGGTCCGGGACCACACTACGAGCAGTACTTC. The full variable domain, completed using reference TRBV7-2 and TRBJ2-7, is GAGVSQSPSNKVTEKGKDVELRCDPISGHTALYWYRQSLGQGLEFLIYFQGNSAPDKSGLPSDRFSAERTGGSVSTLTIQRTQQEDSAVYLCASSLSWEGPGPHYEQYFGPGTRLTVT.

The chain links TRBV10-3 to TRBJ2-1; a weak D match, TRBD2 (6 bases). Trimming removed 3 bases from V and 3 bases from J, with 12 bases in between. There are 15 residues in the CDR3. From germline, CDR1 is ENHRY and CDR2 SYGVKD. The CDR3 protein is CAISEEGGNYNEQFF. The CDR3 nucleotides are TGTGCCATCAGTGAAGAAGGCGGGAACTACAATGAGCAGTTCTTC.

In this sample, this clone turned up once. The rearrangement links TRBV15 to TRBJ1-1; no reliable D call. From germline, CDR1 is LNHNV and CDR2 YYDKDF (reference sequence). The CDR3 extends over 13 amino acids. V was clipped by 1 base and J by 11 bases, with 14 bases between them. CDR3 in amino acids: CATSRGPGEVAFF. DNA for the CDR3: TGTGCCACCAGCAGAGGTCCTGGGGAGGTGGCTTTCTTT.

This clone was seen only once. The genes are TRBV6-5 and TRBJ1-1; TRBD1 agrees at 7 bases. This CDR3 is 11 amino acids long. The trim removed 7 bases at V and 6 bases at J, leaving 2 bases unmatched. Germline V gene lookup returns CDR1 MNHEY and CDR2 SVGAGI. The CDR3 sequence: CASKGAAEAFF. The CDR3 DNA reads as TGTGCCAGCAAGGGGGCGGCTGAAGCTTTCTTT.

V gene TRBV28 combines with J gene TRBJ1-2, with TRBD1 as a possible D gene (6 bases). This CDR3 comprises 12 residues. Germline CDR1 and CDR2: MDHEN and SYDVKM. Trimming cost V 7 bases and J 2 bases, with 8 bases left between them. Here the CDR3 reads CASTGQNYGYTF. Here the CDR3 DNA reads TGTGCCAGCACCGGACAGAACTATGGCTACACCTTC.